This T cell receptor (beta chain) derives from a study of T cell changes during pregnancy in multiple sclerosis. Assay used: immunoSEQ multiplex PCR; TCRdb lists only in-frame clones, some missing. The profile covers approximately 58,000 clones, with roughly 92% appearing a single time and roughly 1.4% taken by the ten largest. The sequenced sample was peripheral blood, obtained in the second trimester of pregnancy. The TCR was taken from a female donor with multiple sclerosis, enrolled in a pregnancy study.

The CDR3 DNA is TGTGCCAGCAGTCGACAGGACTCTGGGGCCAACGTCCTGACTTTC. It translates to CASSRQDSGANVLTF. The V gene is TRBV6-5, the J gene TRBJ2-6; a weak D match, TRBD1 (6 bases). CDR3 size: 15 residues. Trimming took off 5 bases at V and 0 bases at J, with 8 bases between the two ends. Germline assignment: CDR1 MNHEY and CDR2 SVGAGI.